The text below deals with one TCR beta chain. Antigen unknown. These data come from a study of beta chain features in type 1 diabetes. Study results and caveats: PCR might favor shorter templates, equally in patients and controls.

The CDR3 has 15 amino acids. Per the germline V gene, CDR1 is SGHAT and CDR2 is FQDESV (reference sequence). V gave up 2 bases and J gave up 3 bases; unmatched junction bases: 2. Investigators reverse transcribed all isolated RNA, so they sequenced expressed TCRB transcripts. TCRdb's copy holds only in-frame clones and misses some; the assay was immunoSEQ multiplex PCR. The repertoire has a few hundred thousand clones, around 15% of them found once; the top ten carry approximately 0.019%. The gene calls are TRBV11-1 and TRBJ2-1; the match to TRBD1 covers 9 bases. The receptor comes from a woman aged 18-29 years in good health. The sequenced sample consisted of naive CD4+ T cells from blood. CDR3 amino acids: CASSLRDRVYNEQFF. The CDR3 DNA reads TGTGCCAGCAGCTTACGGGACAGGGTCTACAATGAGCAGTTCTTC.